These 8 T cell receptor beta chains came from one sample sequenced in a study of T cells in Graves' hyperthyroidism and ophthalmopathy. TCR beta CDR3 regions were amplified from RNA. The HTBI set primed first-round TCR CDR3 RT-PCR. TCRdb called the multiplex PCR reads again in MiXCR, with one record for every CDR3 protein. The data contain more than 300,000 distinct CDR3 sequences, roughly 17% of them seen just once; the ten biggest clones take up roughly 35%. The sample was blood. Every receptor here comes from a woman under 40 with Graves' hyperthyroidism that later progressed to Graves' ophthalmopathy.

The chain combines TRBV15 with TRBJ1-2, with 8 bases that match TRBD1. After removal of 5 bases from V and 7 bases from J, the junction contained 12 bases not matched to a gene. The CDR3 contains 15 residues. Germline CDR1 and CDR2: LNHNV and YYDKDF (reference sequence). CDR3 protein: CATSGDRQGAAGYTF. CDR3 DNA: TGTGCCACCAGCGGGGATCGCCAGGGGGCAGCTGGCTACACCTTC.

This clonotype has a count of ten or more. The chain employs TRBV29-1 and TRBJ2-2, with TRBD2 matching over 10 bases. Germline loops: CDR1 SQVTM, CDR2 ANQGSEA. The CDR3 extends over 14 amino acids. V shed 5 bases, J shed 5 bases, and the junction held 5 bases outside the gene matches. The CDR3 DNA follows: TGCAGCGTTATGCTTAGCGGGAGGACCGGGGAGCTGTTTTTT. Amino acids: CSVMLSGRTGELFF.

This sequence joins TRBV19 and TRBJ1-1, with a possible D match to TRBD1 (5 bases). From germline, CDR1 is LNHDA and CDR2 SQIVND (reference sequence). This CDR3 is built from 16 residues. V dropped 3 bases and J dropped 1 base, with 15 bases sitting between them. This chain's CDR3 is CASSMGGEYWNTEAFF. DNA of the CDR3: TGTGCCAGTAGTATGGGAGGGGAATATTGGAACACTGAAGCTTTCTTT.

CDR3: CASSLWGQGSGANVLTF. CDR3 DNA: TGTGCCAGCAGTTTATGGGGACAGGGGTCTGGGGCCAACGTCCTGACTTTC. This sequence joins TRBV28 and TRBJ2-6; TRBD1 agrees at 10 bases. Trimming cost V 0 bases and J 1 base; bases outside gene matches: 0. Looked up from germline, CDR1 is MDHEN and CDR2 is SYDVKM. The CDR3 totals 17 residues. The complete variable domain, with remaining parts taken from reference TRBV28 and TRBJ2-6, reads DVKVTQSSRYLVKRTGEKVFLECVQDMDHENMFWYRQDPGLGLRLIYFSYDVKMKEKGDIPEGYSVSREKKERFSLILESASTNQTSMYLCASSLWGQGSGANVLTFGAGSRLTVL.

This clonotype was recorded many times. The chain links TRBV28 to TRBJ1-1; 7 bases are a match to TRBD1. CDR1 is MDHEN and CDR2 is SYDVKM in the germline V gene. Trimming removed 6 bases from V and 11 bases from J; junction bases left unmatched: 6. CDR3 size: 11 residues. CDR3 coding DNA: TGTGCCAGCAGGACAGGGCTCTGGGCTTTCTTT. Translation gives CASRTGLWAFF.

This clonotype was detected many times. The V and J genes are TRBV28 and TRBJ2-3; D is unclear. The CDR3 runs 13 residues. Trimming removed 3 bases from V and 2 bases from J, with 6 bases in between. Germline CDR1 reads MDHEN; CDR2 reads SYDVKM. CDR3 residues: CASSFRYTDTQYF. CDR3 nucleotide sequence: TGTGCCAGCAGTTTTCGATACACAGATACGCAGTATTTT.

This clonotype was seen ten or more times. The chain couples TRBV6-1 to TRBJ2-5; 9 nucleotides align to TRBD2. V shed 7 bases, J shed 0 bases, and the junction held 3 bases outside the gene matches. CDR3 size: 14 residues. The V gene's germline CDR1 is MNHNS and CDR2 SASEGT. In DNA form, the CDR3 reads TGTGCCAGCAAGCTAGCGGGGAACCAAGAGACCCAGTACTTC. Amino acids: CASKLAGNQETQYF.

The J gene is TRBJ2-1, the V gene TRBV12-3 or TRBV12-4; TRBD1 might be the D (6 bases). V was cut by 7 bases and J by 6 bases, with 13 bases left in between. The CDR3 contains 13 residues. The CDR3 bases are TGTGCCAGCACCCTGGGGGCAGTCAATGAGCAGTTCTTC. Translation gives CASTLGAVNEQFF.